The next 23 T cell receptor beta chains were all read from a single sample in a study of spatial heterogeneity in lung cancer. Study-wide results and limits: Tumor mutation count correlated with how many alpha and beta TCRs expanded intratumorally.

The time point denotes: sample taken at primary tumor resection. No antigen has been assigned to these receptors. From the 5' RACE reads, TCRdb called clonotypes with MiXCR, one entry per CDR3 protein. Seen here are some 3,400 distinct CDR3 sequences, 14% to 15% observed once, and the top ten hold under 25%. The sample in question was lung tumor tissue, obtained at surgery. The receptors stem from a female donor with early-stage non-small cell lung cancer.

Regarding this clonotype: This sequence may be a read error, since a much larger clone differs from it by one base. This beta chain is a stray sequence in a library constructed for alpha chains; its clone size is not meaningful. The chain couples TRBV12-3 or TRBV12-4 to TRBJ1-1; D not resolved. This CDR3 has 13 residues. With 6 bases removed from V and 4 bases from J, the gap between germline ends came to 12 bases. CDR3 bases: TGTGCCAGCAGATTAATCGAATCCACTGAAGCTTTCTTT. Translating gives CASRLIESTEAFF.

This clonotype was counted ten times or more. Within a library made for alpha chains, this beta chain is off target, and its count is uninformative. This chain joins TRBV4-2 and TRBJ2-7; 11 positions match TRBD2. CDR1 LGHNA and CDR2 YNFKEQ come from the germline V gene. The CDR3 covers 15 residues. V trimming: 4 bases; J trimming: 5 bases; junction bases outside the gene matches: 7. As DNA, the CDR3 is TGTGCCAGCAGCCCCCGACTAGCGGGGTATGACGAGCAGTACTTC. As protein: CASSPRLAGYDEQYF.

By share of the sample, this clonotype is large. In a library made to pick up alpha chains, this beta chain is a stray read with a size that means little. The chain joins TRBV20-1 to TRBJ2-7, with TRBD2 as a possible D gene (5 bases). The CDR3 is made up of 12 amino acids. The V gene's germline CDR1 is DFQATT and CDR2 SNEGSKA (reference sequence). Trimming pared 6 bases from V and 4 bases from J, leaving 13 bases between. The DNA of the CDR3 is TGCAGTGCCTCGGGGTCCGTATACGAGCAGTACTTC. As protein: CSASGSVYEQYF.

By share of the sample, this clonotype is medium-sized (0.01 to 0.1%). This beta chain was picked up by a library intended for alpha chains and is off target, so its count carries little meaning. The chain couples TRBV9 to TRBJ1-5; D unclear. With 3 bases removed from V and 3 bases from J, the gap between germline ends came to 13 bases. Per germline, CDR1 SGDLS and CDR2 YYNGEE. This CDR3 spans 15 amino acids. The CDR3 protein is CASSEGMGYNQPQHF. For the CDR3, the DNA is TGTGCCAGCAGCGAAGGTATGGGGTACAATCAGCCCCAGCATTTT.

This clonotype is deemed large. This beta chain is a stray sequence in a library constructed for alpha chains; its clone size is not meaningful. This sequence joins TRBV6-1 and TRBJ1-5; TRBD1 might be the D (5 bases). From germline, CDR1 is MNHNS and CDR2 SASEGT. There are 14 residues in the CDR3. The V end was cut by 0 bases, the J end by 7 bases, with 10 bases between. Here the CDR3 reads CASSEARGWQPQHF. CDR3 in DNA: TGTGCCAGCAGTGAAGCGAGGGGATGGCAGCCCCAGCATTTT.

A note on this clonotype: The library was built for alpha chains, so this beta chain is an off-target read and its size means little. The rearrangement uses TRBV12-5 and TRBJ2-1; D unclear. The CDR3 has 12 residues. CDR1 is LGHNT, CDR2 FRNRAP, per germline. V was cut by 3 bases and J by 4 bases, with 4 bases left in between. This CDR3 is CASGFGYNEQFF. In DNA form, the CDR3 reads TGTGCTAGTGGTTTCGGTTACAATGAGCAGTTCTTC.

With regard to this clonotype: This beta chain turned up in a library designed for alpha chains; as an off-target read, its abundance says little. The J gene is TRBJ2-1, the V gene TRBV29-1, with D unclear. Trimming stripped 0 bases from V and 9 bases from J, with 12 bases between. The CDR3 consists of 13 residues. Germline CDR1 and CDR2: SQVTM and ANQGSEA. CDR3 nucleotides: TGCAGCGTTGAAGATCGAGGCTTCGGTGAGCAGTTCTTC. This translates into CSVEDRGFGEQFF.

Worth noting for this clonotype: The size of this beta chain means little, since it is a stray read in a library made for alpha chains. The chain has TRBV6-5 and TRBJ2-2; 8 positions match TRBD1. Per germline, CDR1 MNHEY and CDR2 SVGAGI. The CDR3 sequence is 14 residues long. J gave up 3 bases and V 8 bases, and 5 bases lay outside the gene matches. The CDR3 spells CASWGDRYTGELFF. CDR3 DNA sequence: TGTGCCAGCTGGGGGGACAGGTACACCGGGGAGCTGTTTTTT.

This clonotype ranks as medium-sized (0.01 to 0.1%). Because this beta chain is a stray read in a library intended to capture alpha chains, its abundance should not be given much weight. The V call is TRBV13, the J call TRBJ2-3; TRBD2 matches at 10 bases. Looked up from germline, CDR1 is PRHDT and CDR2 is FYEKMQ (reference sequence). This CDR3 contains 18 residues. The V gene end was trimmed by 5 bases and the J gene end by 0 bases; junction bases not matched to a gene: 11. CDR3 in amino acids: CASSKKPGLAISTDTQYF. In DNA form, the CDR3 reads TGTGCCAGCAGCAAAAAGCCGGGACTAGCGATTAGCACAGATACGCAGTATTTT.

This clonotype was detected only a few times. This beta chain is a stray sequence in a library constructed for alpha chains; its clone size is not meaningful. This chain's CDR3 is CASSLENSPLHF. CDR3 nucleotides: TGCGCCAGCAGCTTGGAGAATTCACCCCTCCACTTT. J is TRBJ1-6 and V is TRBV5-1; D gene unclear. The CDR3 spans 12 residues. CDR1 is SGHRS, CDR2 YFSETQ, per germline. V lost 0 bases and J lost 7, with 2 bases in between.

At least ten counts were recorded for this clonotype. This beta chain turned up in a library designed for alpha chains; as an off-target read, its abundance says little. The V gene is TRBV2, the J gene TRBJ2-2, with D tentatively TRBD1 or TRBD2 (5 bases each). CDR3 length equals 13 residues. Germline loops: CDR1 SNHLY, CDR2 FYNNEI. V was trimmed by 8 bases and J by 6 bases, leaving 13 bases between them. CDR3 region: CASRMGTSGELFF. The DNA of the CDR3 is TGTGCCAGCCGGATGGGGACCTCCGGGGAGCTGTTTTTT.

By share of the sample, this clonotype is medium-sized (0.01 to 0.1%). This beta chain is a stray sequence in a library constructed for alpha chains; its clone size is not meaningful. The chain links TRBV4-1 to TRBJ1-2; 7 bases agree with TRBD1. Germline V gene lookup returns CDR1 MGHRA and CDR2 YSYEKL. The CDR3 totals 14 residues. V lost 5 bases to trimming and J lost 2 bases; unmatched junction nucleotides: 5. In DNA, the CDR3 is TGCGCCAGCAGCGCCAGGGGGGAAAACTATGGCTACACCTTC. Encoded protein: CASSARGENYGYTF.

This clonotype occurred many times. This beta chain lies outside the target of a library built for alpha chains; its clone size means little. The gene calls are TRBV10-3 and TRBJ1-1; TRBD1 aligns across 7 bases. This CDR3 is 14 amino acids long. Per germline, CDR1 ENHRY and CDR2 SYGVKD. Trimming at V came to 9 bases and at J to 1 base, leaving 8 bases not matched to a gene. This chain's CDR3 is CAIAPGQSNTEAFF. The CDR3, as DNA: TGTGCCATAGCACCGGGACAGTCGAACACTGAAGCTTTCTTT.

Judged by abundance, this clonotype is medium-sized. For a library built for alpha chains, this beta chain is a stray read; little rests on its size. The chain recombines TRBV6-5 with TRBJ2-1, with TRBD2 identical over 10 bases. The CDR3 is made up of 15 amino acids. Losses at the gene ends were 0 bases for V and 14 bases for J; bases not matched to a gene: 10. Per the germline V gene, CDR1 is MNHEY and CDR2 is SVGAGI. This CDR3 is CASSYSPGLAGVKFF. The CDR3 DNA follows: TGTGCCAGCAGTTACTCGCCAGGGCTAGCGGGGGTGAAGTTCTTC.

The table lists this clonotype with many counts. Little can be read into the size of this beta chain, an off-target read in a library designed for alpha chains. The gene calls are TRBV6-5 and TRBJ1-1; unclear D gene. The length of the CDR3 is 14 residues. Trimming took off 10 bases at V and 0 bases at J, with 15 bases between the two ends. The germline V gene has CDR1 MNHEY and CDR2 SVGAGI. The CDR3 region has the DNA TGTGCCACTGGATGGTCACGGTTGAACACTGAAGCTTTCTTT. This translates into CATGWSRLNTEAFF.

By share of the sample, this clonotype is medium-sized. Since it is a stray read in a library aimed at alpha chains, this beta chain has a size that is not meaningful. This rearrangement joins TRBV4-2 to TRBJ2-3; D gene uncertain. The CDR3 covers 14 residues. Trimming left V 3 bases short and J 1 base short, with 8 bases between. Germline CDR1 is LGHNA and CDR2 is YNFKEQ. The CDR3 reads CASSQGRGTDTQYF. DNA of the CDR3: TGTGCCAGCAGCCAGGGCAGAGGCACAGATACGCAGTATTTT.

This clonotype was counted many times. This beta chain turned up in a library designed for alpha chains; as an off-target read, its abundance says little. The V gene is TRBV20-1, the J gene TRBJ1-6, with 7 nucleotides matching TRBD1. V shed 0 bases and J 7 bases; nucleotides not matched to a gene: 12. The germline V gene has CDR1 DFQATT and CDR2 SNEGSKA (reference sequence). The CDR3 extends over 17 amino acids. CDR3 sequence reads: CSARDPAGGMSNSPLHF. The CDR3 DNA reads TGCAGTGCTAGAGACCCCGCAGGGGGTATGTCGAATTCACCCCTCCACTTT.

This clonotype has only a few counts. A library prepared for alpha chains yielded this beta chain as an off-target read; its size is of little meaning. The chain carries TRBV12-3 or TRBV12-4 and TRBJ2-3, with TRBD2 identical over 10 bases. The junction had 8 bases not matched to a gene; V was cut back by 8 bases and J by 3 bases. CDR3 length equals 15 residues. The CDR3 sequence is CASARTSGLTDTQYF. The CDR3, as DNA: TGTGCCAGCGCCAGGACTAGCGGATTGACAGATACGCAGTATTTT.

This clonotype appeared many times. With the library built for alpha chains, this beta chain is off target and its frequency is not meaningful. V is TRBV14 and J is TRBJ2-2; D ambiguous. V was shortened by 1 base and J by 6 bases, with 15 bases between the two germline ends. Germline V lookup: CDR1 SGHDN, CDR2 FVKESK. This CDR3 has 16 amino acids. In nucleotides, the CDR3 is TGTGCCAGCAGCCAAGTTTACGATCGACTCCCCGGGGAGCTGTTTTTT. This translates into CASSQVYDRLPGELFF.

On this clonotype itself: This beta chain lies outside the target of a library built for alpha chains; its clone size means little. This chain connects TRBV12-3 or TRBV12-4 to TRBJ2-3, with 8 bases lining up with TRBD2. V was clipped by 4 bases and J by 2 bases; unmatched bases: 17. The CDR3 is 19 amino acids. The CDR3: CASSYRGIAGQMNTDTQYF. In nucleotides, the CDR3 is TGTGCCAGCAGTTATAGGGGGATAGCGGGGCAAATGAACACAGATACGCAGTATTTT.

This clonotype occurred many times. This beta chain turned up in a library designed for alpha chains; as an off-target read, its abundance says little. The genes are TRBV12-3 or TRBV12-4 and TRBJ2-3; 11 bases fit TRBD2. The V segment lost 2 bases and the J segment 4 bases; nucleotides outside the gene matches: 5. This CDR3 is built from 16 residues. In DNA form, the CDR3 reads TGTGCCAGCAGTTTATTCGGTAGCGGGGGGGCAGATACGCAGTATTTT. This gives the protein CASSLFGSGGADTQYF.

This clonotype was observed at least ten times. For a library built for alpha chains, this beta chain is a stray read; little rests on its size. The V gene is TRBV27, the J gene TRBJ2-7; 8 bases line up with TRBD1. The CDR3 spans 15 residues. In germline, CDR1 is MNHEY, CDR2 SMNVEV (reference sequence). V dropped 0 bases and J dropped 2; count of bases not matched to a gene: 3. CDR3 DNA: TGTGCCAGCAGTTTATCCTGGACAGGGACCTACGAGCAGTACTTC. Residues: CASSLSWTGTYEQYF.

This clonotype is classed as medium-sized. In a library made to pick up alpha chains, this beta chain is a stray read with a size that means little. This chain links TRBV5-4 with TRBJ2-5; D may be TRBD2 (7 bases). The CDR3 has 16 residues. Trimming removed 0 bases from V and 1 base from J, with 13 bases in between. Germline V gives CDR1 SGHNT, CDR2 YYREEE (reference sequence). CDR3 nucleotides: TGTGCCAGCAGCTTGGGGCCCCGGGGGGCCCAAGAGACCCAGTACTTC. Translated, it gives CASSLGPRGAQETQYF.